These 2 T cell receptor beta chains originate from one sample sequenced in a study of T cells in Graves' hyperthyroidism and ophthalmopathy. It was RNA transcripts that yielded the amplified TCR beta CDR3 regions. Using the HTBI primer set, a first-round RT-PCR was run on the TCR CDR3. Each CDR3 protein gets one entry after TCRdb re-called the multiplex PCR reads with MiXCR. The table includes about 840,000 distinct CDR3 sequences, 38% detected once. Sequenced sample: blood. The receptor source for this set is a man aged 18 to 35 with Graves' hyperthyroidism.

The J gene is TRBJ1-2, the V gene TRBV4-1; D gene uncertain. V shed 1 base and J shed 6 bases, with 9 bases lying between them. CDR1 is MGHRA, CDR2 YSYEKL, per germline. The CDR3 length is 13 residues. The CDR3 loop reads CASSQGPRDGYTF. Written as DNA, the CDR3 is TGCGCCAGCAGCCAAGGACCTAGGGATGGCTACACCTTC.

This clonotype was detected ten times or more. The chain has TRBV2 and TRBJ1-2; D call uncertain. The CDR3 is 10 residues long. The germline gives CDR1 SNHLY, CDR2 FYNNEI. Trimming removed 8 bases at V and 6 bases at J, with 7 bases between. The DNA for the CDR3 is TGTGCCAGCCAAAGGGATGGCTACACCTTC. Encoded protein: CASQRDGYTF.